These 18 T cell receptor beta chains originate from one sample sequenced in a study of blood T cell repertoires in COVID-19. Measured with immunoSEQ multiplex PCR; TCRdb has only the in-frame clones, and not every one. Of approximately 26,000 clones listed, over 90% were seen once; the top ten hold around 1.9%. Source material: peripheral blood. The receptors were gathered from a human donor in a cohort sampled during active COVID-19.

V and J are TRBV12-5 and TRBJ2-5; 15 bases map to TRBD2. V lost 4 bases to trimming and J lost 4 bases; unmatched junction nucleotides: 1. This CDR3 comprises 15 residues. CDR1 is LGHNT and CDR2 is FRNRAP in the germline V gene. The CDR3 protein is CASGSGLAGGETQYF. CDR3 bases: TGTGCTAGTGGTTCGGGACTAGCGGGGGGAGAGACCCAGTACTTC. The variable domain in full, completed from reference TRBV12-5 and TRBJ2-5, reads DARVTQTPRHKVTEMGQEVTMRCQPILGHNTVFWYRQTMMQGLELLAYFRNRAPLDDSGMPKDRFSAEMPDATLATLKIQPSEPRDSAVYFCASGSGLAGGETQYFGPGTRLLVL.

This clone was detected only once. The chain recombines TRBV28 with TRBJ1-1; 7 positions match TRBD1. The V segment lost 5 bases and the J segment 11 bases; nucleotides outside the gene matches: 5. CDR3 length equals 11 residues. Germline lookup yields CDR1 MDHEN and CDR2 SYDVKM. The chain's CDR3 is CASSDRAGAFF. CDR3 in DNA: TGTGCCAGCAGTGACAGGGCCGGCGCTTTCTTT.

CDR3 sequence reads: CASSLVTDTTDTQYF. CDR3 DNA: TGTGCCAGCAGCTTGGTAACGGACACCACAGATACGCAGTATTTT. This sequence joins TRBV5-6 and TRBJ2-3; possible D gene TRBD1, 5 bases. The germline V gene encodes CDR1 SGHDT and CDR2 YYEEEE. This CDR3 contains 15 residues. V gave up 0 bases and J gave up 2 bases, with 10 bases separating them.

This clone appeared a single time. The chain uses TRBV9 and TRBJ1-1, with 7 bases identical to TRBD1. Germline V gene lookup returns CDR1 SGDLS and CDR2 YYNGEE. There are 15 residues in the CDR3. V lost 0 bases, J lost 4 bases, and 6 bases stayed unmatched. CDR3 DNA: TGTGCCAGCAGCGTAGGTACAGGGGAGAGCACTGAAGCTTTCTTT. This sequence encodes CASSVGTGESTEAFF.

The CDR3: CASSSRDRGSGNTIYF. The CDR3, as DNA: TGTGCCAGCAGCTCCCGGGACAGGGGCTCTGGAAACACCATATATTTT. The V and J genes are TRBV5-4 and TRBJ1-3; 10 bases map to TRBD1. The CDR3 loop spans 16 amino acids. The germline V gene encodes CDR1 SGHNT and CDR2 YYREEE (reference sequence). The V gene end was trimmed by 3 bases and the J gene end by 0 bases; junction bases not matched to a gene: 3.

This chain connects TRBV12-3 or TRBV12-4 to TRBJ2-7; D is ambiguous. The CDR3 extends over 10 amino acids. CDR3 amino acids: CAQASYEQYF. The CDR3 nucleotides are TGTGCTCAGGCGTCCTACGAGCAGTACTTC.

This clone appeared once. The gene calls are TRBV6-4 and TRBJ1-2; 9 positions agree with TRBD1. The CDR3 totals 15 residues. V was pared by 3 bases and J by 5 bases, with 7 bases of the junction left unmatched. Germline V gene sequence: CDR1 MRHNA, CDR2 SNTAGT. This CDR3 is CASSETGTGRYGYTF. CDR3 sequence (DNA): TGTGCCAGCAGTGAAACCGGGACAGGGCGATATGGCTACACCTTC.

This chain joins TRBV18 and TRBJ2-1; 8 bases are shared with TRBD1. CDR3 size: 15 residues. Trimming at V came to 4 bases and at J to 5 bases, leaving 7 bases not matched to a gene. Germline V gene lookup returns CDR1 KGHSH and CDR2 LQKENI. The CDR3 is CASSRSGQADNEQFF. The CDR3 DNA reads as TGTGCCAGCTCACGGTCGGGACAGGCCGACAATGAGCAGTTCTTC.

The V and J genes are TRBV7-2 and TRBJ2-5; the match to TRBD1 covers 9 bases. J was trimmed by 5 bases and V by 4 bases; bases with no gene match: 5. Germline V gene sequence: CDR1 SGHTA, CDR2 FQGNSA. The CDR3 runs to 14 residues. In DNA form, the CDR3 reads TGTGCCAGCAGCTCTCACAGGGGGCTGGAGACCCAGTACTTC. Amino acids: CASSSHRGLETQYF.

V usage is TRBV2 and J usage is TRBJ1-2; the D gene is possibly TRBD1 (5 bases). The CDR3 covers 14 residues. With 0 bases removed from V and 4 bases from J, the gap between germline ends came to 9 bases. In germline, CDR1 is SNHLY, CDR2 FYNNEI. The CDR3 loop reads CASSEAGVGYGYTF. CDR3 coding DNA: TGTGCCAGCAGTGAAGCAGGGGTGGGCTATGGCTACACCTTC.

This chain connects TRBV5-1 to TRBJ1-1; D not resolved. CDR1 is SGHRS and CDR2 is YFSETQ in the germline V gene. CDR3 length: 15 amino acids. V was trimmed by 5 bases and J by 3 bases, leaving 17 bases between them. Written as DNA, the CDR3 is TGCGCCAGCAGTGTGATGGGCAGCCTCGACACTGAAGCTTTCTTT. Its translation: CASSVMGSLDTEAFF.

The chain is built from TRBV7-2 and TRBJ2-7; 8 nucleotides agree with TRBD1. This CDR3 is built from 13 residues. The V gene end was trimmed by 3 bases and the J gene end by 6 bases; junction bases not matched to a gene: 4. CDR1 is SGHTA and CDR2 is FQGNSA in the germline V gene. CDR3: CASSLDRVGEQYF. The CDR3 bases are TGTGCCAGCAGCTTGGACAGGGTGGGCGAGCAGTACTTC.

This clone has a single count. CDR3 bases: TGTGCCAGCGGGAGGGCAGATACGCAGTATTTT. Its protein product is CASGRADTQYF. The rearrangement links TRBV6-4 to TRBJ2-3, with TRBD2 matching 7 bases. Germline CDR1 MRHNA, CDR2 SNTAGT. Losses at the gene ends were 8 bases for V and 4 bases for J; bases not matched to a gene: 0. The CDR3 is 11 residues long.

The CDR3 loop reads CASSPYRGRGGQPQHF. The CDR3 DNA reads TGTGCCAGCAGCCCTTACAGGGGGCGAGGAGGTCAGCCCCAGCATTTT. This chain uses TRBV11-2 with TRBJ1-5; 9 nucleotides line up with TRBD1. Germline V gene lookup returns CDR1 SGHAT and CDR2 FQNNGV. The CDR3 covers 16 residues. J lost 6 bases, V lost 5 bases, and 11 bases had no gene match.

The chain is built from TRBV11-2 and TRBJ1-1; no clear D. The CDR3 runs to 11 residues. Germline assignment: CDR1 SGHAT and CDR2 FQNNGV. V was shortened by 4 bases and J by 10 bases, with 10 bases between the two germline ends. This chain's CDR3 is CASSSGLRAFF. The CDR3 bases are TGTGCCAGCAGCTCCGGACTGCGAGCTTTCTTT.

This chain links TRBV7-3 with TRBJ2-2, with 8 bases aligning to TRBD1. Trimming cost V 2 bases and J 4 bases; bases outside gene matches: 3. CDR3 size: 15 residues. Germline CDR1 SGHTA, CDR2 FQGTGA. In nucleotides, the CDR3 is TGTGCCAGCAGCTTACAGGGGGCGGCCACCGGGGAGCTGTTTTTT. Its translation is CASSLQGAATGELFF.

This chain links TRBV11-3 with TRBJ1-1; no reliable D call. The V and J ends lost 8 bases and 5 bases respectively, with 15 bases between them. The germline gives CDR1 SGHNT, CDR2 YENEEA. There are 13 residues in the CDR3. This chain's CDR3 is CASQHGESTEAFF. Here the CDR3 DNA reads TGTGCCAGCCAGCACGGGGAGTCTACTGAAGCTTTCTTT.

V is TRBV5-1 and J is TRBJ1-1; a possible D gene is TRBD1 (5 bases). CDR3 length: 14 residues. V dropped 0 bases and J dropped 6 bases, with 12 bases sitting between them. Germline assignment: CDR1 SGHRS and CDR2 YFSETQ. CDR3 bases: TGCGCCAGCAGCTTGGACCTCAGGGTTGCTGAAGCTTTCTTT. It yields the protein CASSLDLRVAEAFF. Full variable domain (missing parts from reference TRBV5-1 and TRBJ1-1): KAGVTQTPRYLIKTRGQQVTLSCSPISGHRSVSWYQQTPGQGLQFLFEYFSETQRNKGNFPGRFSGRQFSNSRSEMNVSTLELGDSALYLCASSLDLRVAEAFFGQGTRLTVV.